The 14 T cell receptor beta chains given below trace back to one sample, sequenced in a study of T cells in Graves' hyperthyroidism and ophthalmopathy (dated by TCRdb to the late 2010s). The library was produced with multiplex PCR. Instrument used: Illumina HiSeq 2000. Amplification of TCR beta CDR3 regions was carried out from RNA transcripts. The TCR CDR3 was subjected to a first round of RT-PCR using the HTBI primer set and the Qiagen OneStep RT-PCR kit. TCRdb ran its own pipeline on the public reads, namely fastp trimming at Q25 and MiXCR clone calling, and kept in-frame beta chains. Identical CDR3 proteins give one entry, which carries the most common genes and DNA. The sample table lists more than 450,000 distinct CDR3 sequences, 13% to 15% of them with a count of one. The ten largest clones take up approximately 13% of the sample. Material: blood. Receptors originate from a woman between 35 and 50 years old with Graves' hyperthyroidism.

The chain links TRBV27 to TRBJ1-5; 11 bases agree with TRBD1. The V and J ends lost 6 bases and 6 bases, in that order; junction bases with no gene match: 7. This CDR3 has 15 amino acids. Germline V gives CDR1 MNHEY, CDR2 SMNVEV (reference sequence). CDR3 sequence: CASRSGTGGIQPQHF. CDR3 DNA: TGTGCCAGCAGGAGCGGGACAGGGGGAATTCAGCCCCAGCATTTT.

This clonotype was detected a few times. V is TRBV29-1 and J is TRBJ2-5; 7 bases match TRBD2. Per germline, CDR1 SQVTM and CDR2 ANQGSEA. This CDR3 contains 12 residues. The trim removed 2 bases at V and 5 bases at J, leaving 2 bases unmatched. CDR3 loop: CSVEYGGETQYF. The DNA of the CDR3 is TGCAGCGTTGAATACGGGGGGGAGACCCAGTACTTC.

This clonotype appeared many times. V and J are TRBV15 and TRBJ2-4; 9 bases agree with TRBD2. Germline V gene data show CDR1 as LNHNV and CDR2 as YYDKDF (reference sequence). CDR3 size: 16 residues. V shed 5 bases and J 8 bases; nucleotides not matched to a gene: 13. In DNA, the CDR3 is TGTGCCACCAGCTTGCCCTTTAGCGGGAGTACGGACATTCAGTACTTC. The encoded protein is CATSLPFSGSTDIQYF.

The chain links TRBV9 to TRBJ2-7; 7 nucleotides align to TRBD1. Germline V gene sequence: CDR1 SGDLS, CDR2 YYNGEE. V gave up 0 bases and J gave up 1 base; unmatched junction bases: 4. The CDR3 extends over 15 amino acids. In DNA, the CDR3 is TGTGCCAGCAGCGTAGAAGGGACAGCTTCCTACGAGCAGTACTTC. Its protein product is CASSVEGTASYEQYF.

The chain links TRBV3-1 to TRBJ1-2; D may be TRBD1 (6 bases). CDR1 and CDR2 from the germline V gene are LGHDT and YNNKEL (reference sequence). CDR3 length: 13 residues. V was clipped by 5 bases and J by 4 bases, with 11 bases between them. The CDR3 DNA reads TGTGCCAGCAGCTCGGGGGGGCTCTATGGCTACACCTTC. It translates to CASSSGGLYGYTF.

This clonotype showed up many times. V usage is TRBV27 and J usage is TRBJ1-1; TRBD1 aligns across 8 bases. Germline V lookup: CDR1 MNHEY, CDR2 SMNVEV (reference sequence). J lost 11 bases, V lost 2 bases, and 13 bases had no gene match. This CDR3 is 15 amino acids long. CDR3 protein: CASSLTGGAGGGAFF. The CDR3, as DNA: TGTGCCAGCAGTTTAACCGGGGGGGCAGGGGGCGGGGCTTTCTTT.

The chain carries TRBV27 and TRBJ2-5; weak D call: TRBD1 (6 bases). The V end was cut by 8 bases, the J end by 1 base, with 14 bases between. There are 14 residues in the CDR3. CDR1 is MNHEY and CDR2 is SMNVEV in the germline V gene (reference sequence). In DNA form, the CDR3 reads TGTGCCAGCCGTCCACAGGGCACCCAAGAGACCCAGTACTTC. As protein: CASRPQGTQETQYF.

This clonotype was observed many times. The chain couples TRBV28 to TRBJ2-1; D gene uncertain. V was cut by 7 bases and J by 6 bases, with 10 bases left in between. The V gene's germline CDR1 is MDHEN and CDR2 SYDVKM. This CDR3 contains 12 residues. CDR3 sequence: CASTRYANEQFF. The CDR3 nucleotides read TGTGCCAGCACCCGTTATGCCAATGAGCAGTTCTTC.

J is TRBJ1-1 and V is TRBV29-1; D unclear. V was clipped by 5 bases and J by 5 bases, with 15 bases between them. Germline-derived CDR1 and CDR2 are SQVTM and ANQGSEA. The CDR3 covers 13 residues. The DNA for the CDR3 is TGCAGCGTTCGGGTCGGGTTGGGAACTGAAGCTTTCTTT. It translates to CSVRVGLGTEAFF.

This clonotype has only a few counts. The chain uses TRBV11-3 and TRBJ2-1; tentative D call: TRBD2 (6 bases). The CDR3 spans 11 residues. Germline assignment: CDR1 SGHNT and CDR2 YENEEA. Between the trimmed V and J ends, which lost 5 bases and 15 bases, there was a span of 14 bases. For the CDR3, the DNA is TGTGCCAGCAGCCTCGACAGCGGGCCGTTCTTC. Translating gives CASSLDSGPFF.

The table lists this clonotype with a few counts. The chain combines TRBV2 with TRBJ1-3; no definite D call. Germline CDR1 reads SNHLY; CDR2 reads FYNNEI. There are 12 residues in the CDR3. The germline V and J ends were trimmed by 6 bases and 3 bases, with 6 bases remaining between them. As DNA, the CDR3 is TGTGCCAGCAGGCCCTTTGGAAACACCATATATTTT. Protein sequence: CASRPFGNTIYF.

The count of this clonotype is one. This may come from a read error, since a much larger clone is one base off. J is TRBJ2-7 and V is TRBV6-1; D unclear. Germline V gene data show CDR1 as MNHNS and CDR2 as SASEGT. The CDR3 spans 15 residues. The V end was cut by 5 bases, the J end by 7 bases, with 21 bases between. The CDR3 DNA reads as TGTGCCAGCAGTAAGCCGGGTCACTATGACGATGAGCAGTACTTC. Amino acid sequence: CASSKPGHYDDEQYF.

This rearrangement joins TRBV19 to TRBJ2-3; 7 bases fit TRBD1. Unmatched junction bases numbered 4, after V lost 3 bases and J lost 4 bases. This CDR3 spans 14 amino acids. Germline CDR1 reads LNHDA; CDR2 reads SQIVND (reference sequence). This CDR3 is CASSIYRGSDTQYF. In nucleotides, the CDR3 is TGTGCCAGTAGTATCTACAGGGGCTCAGATACGCAGTATTTT.

In its sample, this clonotype was seen a few times. This chain joins TRBV2 and TRBJ2-2, with 10 bases identical to TRBD2. Per the germline V gene, CDR1 is SNHLY and CDR2 is FYNNEI. The CDR3 loop spans 16 amino acids. The junction had 7 bases not matched to a gene; V was cut back by 6 bases and J by 3 bases. CDR3 DNA sequence: TGTGCCAGCAGAGCCGGGACTAGCGTGGACACCGGGGAGCTGTTTTTT. Translated: CASRAGTSVDTGELFF.